The 27 T cell receptor beta chains reported below all come from one sample, sequenced in a study of control samples from healthy donors and cancer patients. Only in-frame clones appear in the TCRdb table, and some are missing; sequencing was by immunoSEQ multiplex PCR. The sample records 150,000 to 200,000 clones, roughly 90% being singletons. The sample comprised blood. Source of these receptors: a woman aged 45-60 years in good health.

This chain joins TRBV19 and TRBJ1-1, with D possibly matching TRBD1 (5 bases). The CDR3 sequence is 13 residues long. CDR1 is LNHDA and CDR2 is SQIVND in the germline V gene (reference sequence). V dropped 5 bases and J dropped 5 bases, with 12 bases sitting between them. The CDR3 DNA reads TGTGCCAGTAGTCCGGGACTGACTACTGAAGCTTTCTTT. It encodes CASSPGLTTEAFF.

The V gene is TRBV7-2, the J gene TRBJ1-6; a weak D match, TRBD1 (6 bases). The ends were cut back, 5 bases at V and 7 bases at J, with 18 bases in the middle. CDR1 is SGHTA and CDR2 is FQGNSA in the germline V gene. The CDR3 is made up of 16 amino acids. The CDR3 loop reads CASSVSSGARNSPLHF. CDR3 in DNA: TGTGCCAGCAGCGTTTCGTCAGGGGCGAGGAATTCACCCCTCCACTTT.

Here the CDR3 reads CASSYRVLTEAFF. The CDR3 DNA follows: TGTGCCAGCAGTTATCGGGTTCTCACTGAAGCTTTCTTT. The chain employs TRBV6-5 and TRBJ1-1; no firm D call. There are 13 residues in the CDR3. CDR1 and CDR2 (germline): MNHEY, SVGAGI. V shed 3 bases and J shed 4 bases, with 9 bases lying between them.

V is TRBV19 and J is TRBJ2-3; the match to TRBD2 covers 15 bases. Per germline, CDR1 LNHDA and CDR2 SQIVND (reference sequence). The CDR3 is 18 residues long. Trimming at V came to 7 bases and at J to 1 base, leaving 9 bases not matched to a gene. Here the CDR3 DNA reads TGTGCCAGTACCACGTATGGACTAGCGGGAGGGGGCACAGATACGCAGTATTTT. Translated, it gives CASTTYGLAGGGTDTQYF.

V is TRBV16 and J is TRBJ1-2; D ambiguous. CDR3 length equals 12 residues. V shed 0 bases and J shed 13 bases, with 12 bases lying between them. CDR1 KGHSY and CDR2 FQNENV come from the germline V gene. The CDR3 sequence: CASSQSGAPGTF. The CDR3 bases are TGTGCCAGCAGCCAATCGGGAGCCCCGGGCACCTTC.

The chain joins TRBV7-8 to TRBJ2-2; a possible D gene is TRBD2 (5 bases). Germline V lookup: CDR1 SGHVS, CDR2 FQNEAQ. The CDR3 length is 12 residues. The V gene lost 5 bases and the J gene lost 7 bases, with 8 bases spanning the gap. CDR3 residues: CASSRTSGELFF. CDR3 coding DNA: TGTGCCAGCAGCCGTACTAGCGGGGAGCTGTTTTTT.

The chain has TRBV6-2 or TRBV6-3 and TRBJ1-1; D is unclear. The germline gives CDR1 MNHEY, CDR2 SVGEGT. Trimming shortened V by 6 bases and J by 0 bases, and 17 bases separated the two germline ends. The CDR3 is made up of 16 amino acids. In nucleotides, the CDR3 is TGTGCCAGCAGCCCTTGGGGTCAGGAGGTGAACACTGAAGCTTTCTTT. Protein sequence: CASSPWGQEVNTEAFF.

J is TRBJ1-2 and V is TRBV24-1; the D is unclear. Germline-derived CDR1 and CDR2 are KGHDR and SFDVKD. Trimming cost V 6 bases and J 8 bases, with 9 bases left between them. CDR3 length: 11 amino acids. The CDR3 reads CATSNTLGYTF. The CDR3 DNA reads TGTGCCACCAGTAACACATTGGGCTACACCTTC.

The chain carries TRBV18 and TRBJ2-7; TRBD2 matches at 13 bases. The trim removed 1 base at V and 5 bases at J, leaving 5 bases unmatched. Germline CDR1 reads KGHSH; CDR2 reads LQKENI. The CDR3 is made up of 16 amino acids. The CDR3 nucleotides are TGTGCCAGCTCACCACAGGGACTAGCGGGGAGCGACGAGCAGTACTTC. Protein sequence: CASSPQGLAGSDEQYF.

This chain links TRBV7-9 with TRBJ1-1; D might be TRBD1 (6 bases). Germline CDR1 reads SEHNR; CDR2 reads FQNEAQ (reference sequence). The CDR3 has 15 amino acids. Trimming took off 3 bases at V and 1 base at J, with 12 bases between the two ends. CDR3 loop: CASSLSGAPNTEAFF. The CDR3 DNA follows: TGTGCCAGCAGCTTGTCAGGGGCACCGAACACTGAAGCTTTCTTT.

The chain is built from TRBV2 and TRBJ1-6, with TRBD1 matching 8 bases. Trimming at V came to 9 bases and at J to 8 bases, leaving 9 bases not matched to a gene. CDR1 SNHLY and CDR2 FYNNEI come from the germline V gene. The CDR3 has 14 amino acids. Here the CDR3 reads CASSPNRGYSPLHF. As DNA, the CDR3 is TGTGCCAGTAGCCCAAACAGGGGGTATTCACCCCTCCACTTT.

This chain connects TRBV7-9 to TRBJ2-7; perhaps D is TRBD1 or TRBD2 (5 bases each). Trimming stripped 5 bases from V and 6 bases from J, with 17 bases between. Looked up from germline, CDR1 is SEHNR and CDR2 is FQNEAQ (reference sequence). This CDR3 spans 14 amino acids. CDR3 coding DNA: TGTGCCAGCAGCGACTCTACTAGGGGCCCCGAGCAGTACTTC. Encoded protein: CASSDSTRGPEQYF.

The gene calls are TRBV6-4 and TRBJ2-2; TRBD2 matches at 9 bases. V dropped 5 bases and J dropped 8; count of bases not matched to a gene: 12. This CDR3 is 16 amino acids long. Germline CDR1 and CDR2: MRHNA and SNTAGT. The CDR3 spells CASSPMTREGTGELFF. The CDR3 DNA reads TGTGCCAGCAGTCCGATGACGCGGGAGGGTACTGGGGAGCTGTTTTTT.

The chain carries TRBV9 and TRBJ1-2; D unresolved. The CDR3 extends over 14 amino acids. Between the trimmed V and J ends, which lost 0 bases and 7 bases, there was a span of 13 bases. Germline V gene lookup returns CDR1 SGDLS and CDR2 YYNGEE. The CDR3 reads CASSVEGGVSGYTF. CDR3 sequence (DNA): TGTGCCAGCAGCGTAGAAGGAGGTGTAAGTGGCTACACCTTC.

This chain joins TRBV9 and TRBJ1-4; D is perhaps TRBD1 (5 bases). The germline gives CDR1 SGDLS, CDR2 YYNGEE. The V end was cut by 4 bases, the J end by 6 bases, with 16 bases between. CDR3 size: 15 residues. The CDR3 DNA reads TGTGCCAGCAGCCCGCAATCCGGGGGTTATGAAAAACTGTTTTTT. Protein sequence: CASSPQSGGYEKLFF.

This clone was recorded only once. The gene calls are TRBV2 and TRBJ2-1; 7 nucleotides agree with TRBD2. Germline V gene lookup returns CDR1 SNHLY and CDR2 FYNNEI. CDR3 size: 15 residues. J lost 7 bases, V lost 7 bases, and 13 bases had no gene match. CDR3 coding DNA: TGTGCCAGCACGGGGGAGCCGGGACTAATGAATGAGCAGTTCTTC. As protein: CASTGEPGLMNEQFF.

The rearrangement uses TRBV11-3 and TRBJ2-3; TRBD2 is a possible D gene (5 bases). The CDR3 has 15 amino acids. The V gene lost 5 bases and the J gene lost 3 bases, with 15 bases spanning the gap. Germline V gene lookup returns CDR1 SGHNT and CDR2 YENEEA. The DNA of the CDR3 is TGTGCCAGCAGCCGCGGGCTGTCTTTGACAGATACGCAGTATTTT. Translating it yields CASSRGLSLTDTQYF. The variable domain in full, completed from reference TRBV11-3 and TRBJ2-3, reads EAGVVQSPRYKIIEKKQPVAFWCNPISGHNTLYWYLQNLGQGPELLIRYENEEAVDDSQLPKDRFSAERLKGVDSTLKIQPAELGDSAVYLCASSRGLSLTDTQYFGPGTRLTVL.

The sample holds one count of this clone. The chain carries TRBV10-3 and TRBJ2-1; D possibly corresponds to TRBD2 (5 bases). The CDR3 runs to 13 residues. CDR1 ENHRY and CDR2 SYGVKD come from the germline V gene. The V gene lost 4 bases and the J gene lost 6 bases, with 10 bases spanning the gap. CDR3 loop: CAISAGLGNEQFF. Written as DNA, the CDR3 is TGTGCCATCAGTGCGGGATTGGGCAATGAGCAGTTCTTC.

This sequence joins TRBV11-1 and TRBJ2-1; 8 nucleotides match TRBD2. Trimming at V came to 1 base and at J to 4 bases, leaving 3 bases not matched to a gene. There are 15 residues in the CDR3. Germline CDR1 and CDR2: SGHAT and FQDESV (reference sequence). The CDR3 DNA follows: TGTGCCAGCAGCTTAGAGCCTAGCGGGTACAATGAGCAGTTCTTC. As protein: CASSLEPSGYNEQFF.

About this clone: A read error may produce the germline difference seen at one junction end. The CDR3 sequence: CASRLGAGTSTDTQYF. In DNA form, the CDR3 reads TGCGCCAGCAGATTGGGAGCGGGGACTAGCACAGATACGCAGTATTTT. The chain is built from TRBV5-1 and TRBJ2-3; 7 positions match TRBD2. CDR1 and CDR2 from the germline V gene are SGHRS and YFSETQ. This CDR3 is 16 amino acids long.

V and J are TRBV5-1 and TRBJ1-2, with D maybe TRBD1 (5 bases). V was cut by 5 bases and J by 0 bases, with 8 bases left in between. CDR1 and CDR2 (germline): SGHRS, YFSETQ. This CDR3 contains 13 residues. The CDR3 region has the DNA TGCGCCAGCAGAGGGACCACTAACTATGGCTACACCTTC. Encoded protein: CASRGTTNYGYTF.

This rearrangement joins TRBV4-1 to TRBJ2-3; D gene ambiguous. Germline CDR1 MGHRA, CDR2 YSYEKL. Between the trimmed V and J ends, which lost 4 bases and 0 bases, there was a span of 5 bases. This CDR3 has 13 amino acids. The CDR3 protein is CASSRVSTDTQYF. The CDR3, as DNA: TGCGCCAGCAGCCGAGTTAGCACAGATACGCAGTATTTT.

DNA for the CDR3: TGTGCCAGCAGCCCGCTTCAGACAGGGGTAGTCGAGCAGTACTTC. Protein product: CASSPLQTGVVEQYF. This chain uses TRBV3-1 (or the pseudogene TRBV3-2) with TRBJ2-7; TRBD1 agrees at 8 bases. The J segment lost 6 bases and the V segment lost 4 bases, leaving 11 bases of the junction unmatched. The CDR3 contains 15 residues. Germline CDR1 reads LGHDT; CDR2 reads YNNKEL (reference sequence).

The rearrangement uses TRBV6-5 and TRBJ1-2, with TRBD1 identical over 9 bases. CDR3 length: 12 amino acids. Per the germline V gene, CDR1 is MNHEY and CDR2 is SVGAGI. With V trimmed by 11 bases and J by 8 bases, 9 bases remained unmatched. CDR3 residues: CAGSGTGIGYTF. The CDR3 DNA sequence: TGTGCCGGGTCCGGGACAGGGATCGGCTACACCTTC.

The sample holds one count of this clone. The genes are TRBV11-2 and TRBJ2-2; D unclear. Trimming took off 0 bases at V and 7 bases at J, with 6 bases between the two ends. The CDR3 covers 13 residues. Germline V gene lookup returns CDR1 SGHAT and CDR2 FQNNGV. Here the CDR3 reads CASSLDGDGELFF. Here the CDR3 DNA reads TGTGCCAGCAGCTTAGATGGGGACGGGGAGCTGTTTTTT. Combining the CDR3 with reference TRBV11-2 and TRBJ2-2 gives the whole variable domain EAGVAQSPRYKIIEKRQSVAFWCNPISGHATLYWYQQILGQGPKLLIQFQNNGVVDDSQLPKDRFSAERLKGVDSTLKIQPAKLEDSAVYLCASSLDGDGELFFGEGSRLTVL.

The chain uses TRBV11-2 and TRBJ2-7; unclear D gene. This CDR3 region has 12 residues. Trimming removed 5 bases at V and 4 bases at J, with 9 bases between. Germline V lookup: CDR1 SGHAT, CDR2 FQNNGV. The CDR3 loop is CASSPPWYEQYF. CDR3 coding DNA: TGTGCCAGCAGCCCCCCCTGGTACGAGCAGTACTTC.

This chain uses TRBV5-4 with TRBJ1-1; TRBD1 aligns across 8 bases. Germline V gene lookup returns CDR1 SGHNT and CDR2 YYREEE (reference sequence). The V gene end was trimmed by 2 bases and the J gene end by 4 bases; junction bases not matched to a gene: 7. CDR3 length: 15 residues. The CDR3 reads CASSLIDRGATEAFF. Written as DNA, the CDR3 is TGTGCCAGCAGCTTAATTGACAGGGGCGCCACTGAAGCTTTCTTT. The full variable domain, completed using reference TRBV5-4 and TRBJ1-1, is ETGVTQSPTHLIKTRGQQVTLRCSSQSGHNTVSWYQQALGQGPQFIFQYYREEENGRGNFPPRFSGLQFPNYSSELNVNALELDDSALYLCASSLIDRGATEAFFGQGTRLTVV.